Presented here are 14 T cell receptor beta chains from one specimen sequenced in a study of T cell responses to AZD1222 COVID-19 vaccine. Sequencing used immunoSEQ multiplex PCR; TCRdb keeps in-frame clones, though not all of them. The sample yields under 200,000 clones, approximately 93% seen once. The material sequenced was peripheral blood, taken on day 0 of AZD1222 vaccination. Receptor source: an adult in good health.

J is TRBJ2-7 and V is TRBV3-1 (or the pseudogene TRBV3-2), with TRBD1 matching 7 bases. The germline gives CDR1 LGHDT, CDR2 YNNKEL (reference sequence). Germline trimming cut 4 bases from V and 3 bases from J; bases unmatched to any gene: 3. The CDR3 has 13 residues. Here the CDR3 DNA reads TGTGCCAGCAGCCGGGACAGTTTCTACGAGCAGTACTTC. It translates to CASSRDSFYEQYF.

The chain has TRBV6-5 and TRBJ2-7; TRBD1 or TRBD2 may be the D gene (5 bases each). The CDR3 loop spans 14 amino acids. Trimming pared 8 bases from V and 6 bases from J, leaving 20 bases between. Germline V gene lookup returns CDR1 MNHEY and CDR2 SVGAGI. The CDR3 reads CASLPWAGSGEQYF. The CDR3 DNA is TGTGCCAGCCTCCCCTGGGCAGGGAGCGGCGAGCAGTACTTC.

V is TRBV5-6 and J is TRBJ2-7; D tentatively fits TRBD1 or TRBD2 (5 bases each). The CDR3 is 16 residues long. The germline CDR1 and CDR2 sequences are SGHDT and YYEEEE. V lost 0 bases and J lost 0, with 13 bases in between. As DNA, the CDR3 is TGTGCCAGCAGCTTGGCCGCTGCAGGGAGCTCCTACGAGCAGTACTTC. Translated: CASSLAAAGSSYEQYF. The whole variable domain, filled in from reference TRBV5-6 and TRBJ2-7, reads DAGVTQSPTHLIKTRGQQVTLRCSPKSGHDTVSWYQQALGQGPQFIFQYYEEEERQRGNFPDRFSGHQFPNYSSELNVNALLLGDSALYLCASSLAAAGSSYEQYFGPGTRLTVT.

V usage is TRBV5-6 and J usage is TRBJ1-6, with a possible D match to TRBD1 (5 bases). The germline V gene encodes CDR1 SGHDT and CDR2 YYEEEE. The CDR3 sequence is 16 residues long. The V and J ends lost 0 bases and 1 base respectively, with 8 bases between them. The CDR3 DNA reads TGTGCCAGCAGCTTGGAGAGGGGATCCTATAATTCACCCCTCCACTTT. Translation gives CASSLERGSYNSPLHF.

V is TRBV6-5 and J is TRBJ1-6; D may be TRBD1 (5 bases). There are 15 residues in the CDR3. Germline V lookup: CDR1 MNHEY, CDR2 SVGAGI. V gave up 6 bases and J gave up 5 bases, with 14 bases separating them. The CDR3 DNA is TGTGCCAGCAGCCCCCTGGGGGTCAATAATTCACCCCTCCACTTT. As protein: CASSPLGVNNSPLHF.

The chain carries TRBV7-9 and TRBJ1-5; D unresolved. CDR1 and CDR2 from the germline V gene are SEHNR and FQNEAQ (reference sequence). V was clipped by 5 bases and J by 4 bases, with 15 bases between them. This CDR3 region has 15 residues. CDR3 sequence (DNA): TGTGCCAGCAGCCTCGAAAGGGTTTTAAATCAGCCCCAGCATTTT. Its protein is CASSLERVLNQPQHF. Supplemented by reference TRBV7-9 and TRBJ1-5, the full variable domain reads DTGVSQNPRHKITKRGQNVTFRCDPISEHNRLYWYRQTLGQGPEFLTYFQNEAQLEKSRLLSDRFSAERPKGSFSTLEIQRTEQGDSAMYLCASSLERVLNQPQHFGDGTRLSIL.

The rearrangement links TRBV5-1 to TRBJ2-1; 9 nucleotides agree with TRBD2. V trimming: 4 bases; J trimming: 4 bases; junction bases outside the gene matches: 9. The germline CDR1 and CDR2 sequences are SGHRS and YFSETQ. CDR3 length: 16 residues. CDR3 residues: CASSPLAGALYNEQFF. The CDR3 DNA reads TGCGCCAGCAGCCCTTTAGCGGGAGCTCTATACAATGAGCAGTTCTTC.

This clone was recorded once. This chain uses TRBV6-5 with TRBJ1-5; D gene ambiguous. The V end was cut by 4 bases, the J end by 4 bases, with 8 bases between. This CDR3 comprises 13 residues. CDR1 is MNHEY, CDR2 SVGAGI, per germline. CDR3 DNA: TGTGCCAGCAGTTCCTTGGGAAATCAGCCCCAGCATTTT. Protein product: CASSSLGNQPQHF.

The genes are TRBV7-5 and TRBJ1-1; the D segment call TRBD1 is taken from the table without a DNA check. TRBV7-5 counts as a pseudogene. This CDR3 spans 18 amino acids. CDR3 nucleotide sequence: TGTGTCAGAAGCTTAAGGAGTCGGTTTAGGGGATGGGGCACTGAAGCTTTCTTT. It specifies CVRSLRSRFRGWGTEAFF.

V is TRBV18 and J is TRBJ1-5; TRBD1 might be the D (6 bases). Germline V CDR1 and CDR2: KGHSH, LQKENI. V was clipped by 2 bases and J by 1 base, with 12 bases between them. This CDR3 region has 16 residues. The CDR3 loop is CASSPGGRGSNQPQHF. The CDR3 DNA is TGTGCCAGCTCACCAGGCGGCAGGGGCAGCAATCAGCCCCAGCATTTT.

The chain carries TRBV6-5 and TRBJ1-5; D gene uncertain. Trimming took 6 bases from V and 11 from J, leaving 17 bases between them. The CDR3 runs 13 residues. In germline, CDR1 is MNHEY, CDR2 SVGAGI. Here the CDR3 DNA reads TGTGCCAGCAGGAGTTACAGCGCCGGTTCCCAGCATTTT. Encoded protein: CASRSYSAGSQHF.

This chain joins TRBV7-9 and TRBJ1-2; D not certain. Trimming shortened V by 2 bases and J by 1 base, and 8 bases separated the two germline ends. The CDR3 runs 14 residues. Germline-derived CDR1 and CDR2 are SEHNR and FQNEAQ (reference sequence). CDR3 sequence (DNA): TGTGCCAGCAGCTTAAGTCCGGATAACTATGGCTACACCTTC. This translates into CASSLSPDNYGYTF.

This clone was counted between two and nine times. The V and J genes are TRBV19 and TRBJ1-5; D is perhaps TRBD1 (5 bases). Deletions cut 7 bases from V and 0 bases from J, with 16 bases between. CDR3 length equals 16 residues. In germline, CDR1 is LNHDA, CDR2 SQIVND (reference sequence). DNA for the CDR3: TGTGCCAGTAATAAAATCACAGGAAATAGCAATCAGCCCCAGCATTTT. Residues: CASNKITGNSNQPQHF.

This sequence joins TRBV4-2 and TRBJ1-5; weak D call: TRBD1 (6 bases). This CDR3 has 15 residues. Germline V lookup: CDR1 LGHNA, CDR2 YNFKEQ. Trimming left V 3 bases short and J 1 base short, with 10 bases between. CDR3 bases: TGTGCCAGCAGCCAGGGGGACACCAGCAATCAGCCCCAGCATTTT. This codes for CASSQGDTSNQPQHF.